This TCR beta chain originates from a study of blood T cell repertoires in COVID-19. Study-wide background: In each case, the material was cDNA or gDNA derived from T cells, B-cell-depleted T cells, or PBMCs.

Methods used by the authors: Estimation of nucleated cell counts relied on the amplification of reference gene primers. Generated by immunoSEQ multiplex PCR, the TCRdb table keeps only in-frame clones and is missing some. The DNA gave D and trimming, while V, J and clone size come from that table. The sample holds 60,000 to 75,000 clones, about 83% seen once. After removal of 0 bases from V and 0 bases from J, the junction contained 9 bases not matched to a gene. This CDR3 contains 18 residues. Per the germline V gene, CDR1 is MNHNS and CDR2 is SASEGT. The sequenced sample consisted of peripheral blood. This chain links TRBV6-1 with TRBJ2-5; 8 bases agree with TRBD2. The TCR comes from a human donor in a cohort sampled during active COVID-19. The CDR3 here is CASSEASGANLYQETQYF. Written as DNA, the CDR3 is TGTGCCAGCAGTGAAGCTAGCGGGGCTAATCTGTACCAAGAGACCCAGTACTTC.